Shown below are 25 T cell receptor beta chains from a single sample sequenced in a study of blood T cell repertoires in COVID-19. TCRdb keeps only in-frame clones here, not all; method: immunoSEQ multiplex PCR. The sample includes 90,000 to 120,000 clones, 75% to 90% of them seen just once. The material sequenced was peripheral blood. Source of these receptors: a woman aged 80 or over with acute or convalescent COVID-19.

This clone was counted once. This chain links TRBV27 with TRBJ1-6; D is uncertain. The CDR3 spans 14 residues. CDR1 and CDR2 from the germline V gene are MNHEY and SMNVEV (reference sequence). V shed 3 bases and J shed 8 bases, with 11 bases lying between them. Here the CDR3 reads CASSFDKDHSPLHF. The CDR3 region has the DNA TGTGCCAGCAGTTTCGACAAAGATCATTCACCCCTCCACTTT.

The rearrangement joins TRBV4-1 to TRBJ2-3; no reliable D call. Trimming took off 2 bases at V and 1 base at J, with 10 bases between the two ends. CDR3 length: 15 amino acids. CDR1 MGHRA and CDR2 YSYEKL come from the germline V gene. The CDR3 coding sequence is TGCGCCAGCAGCCAAATCAAAATCCGCACAGATACGCAGTATTTT. Translating gives CASSQIKIRTDTQYF.

This chain joins TRBV30 and TRBJ2-3, with a possible D match to TRBD2 (5 bases). The CDR3 covers 16 residues. Germline values: CDR1 GTSNPN, CDR2 SVGIG (reference sequence). The V gene lost 0 bases and the J gene lost 1 base, with 14 bases spanning the gap. The CDR3 region is CAWSVAGPGGTDTQYF. The CDR3 DNA is TGTGCCTGGAGTGTCGCAGGCCCCGGGGGCACAGATACGCAGTATTTT.

This clone was seen only once. The rearrangement joins TRBV9 to TRBJ1-3; a weak D match, TRBD1 (5 bases). Germline V lookup: CDR1 SGDLS, CDR2 YYNGEE. CDR3 length: 16 residues. V was trimmed by 3 bases and J by 4 bases, leaving 17 bases between them. The DNA of the CDR3 is TGTGCCAGCAGCGCGGGGGACTATCCGGGGGGAAACACCATATATTTT. Its translation is CASSAGDYPGGNTIYF.

The chain combines TRBV5-6 with TRBJ1-2; 9 positions match TRBD1. CDR1 and CDR2 (germline): SGHDT, YYEEEE. The V and J ends lost 4 bases and 4 bases, in that order; junction bases with no gene match: 14. The CDR3 sequence is 17 residues long. The CDR3 sequence: CASSGKQGALLGYGYTF. Here the CDR3 DNA reads TGTGCCAGCAGCGGGAAACAGGGGGCGTTACTCGGCTATGGCTACACCTTC.

In DNA, the CDR3 is TGTGCCTGGACCCCGGGACAGGGGAGGAGGTACGAGCAGTACTTC. Amino acids: CAWTPGQGRRYEQYF. The chain employs TRBV30 and TRBJ2-7; TRBD1 matches 10 bases. The CDR3 runs to 15 residues. CDR1 is GTSNPN, CDR2 SVGIG, per germline (reference sequence). V shed 4 bases, J shed 4 bases, and the junction held 10 bases outside the gene matches.

The genes are TRBV11-2 and TRBJ1-1; D not resolved. Germline assignment: CDR1 SGHAT and CDR2 FQNNGV. CDR3 length equals 13 residues. V lost 0 bases and J 0 bases, leaving 2 bases between the germline ends. The CDR3: CASSLDMNTEAFF. The CDR3 DNA reads as TGTGCCAGCAGCTTAGATATGAACACTGAAGCTTTCTTT.

The V gene is TRBV9, the J gene TRBJ1-1, with 9 bases lining up with TRBD1. CDR1 is SGDLS and CDR2 is YYNGEE in the germline V gene. The V gene end was trimmed by 4 bases and the J gene end by 0 bases; junction bases not matched to a gene: 7. The CDR3 runs to 16 residues. CDR3 amino acids: CASSPGQGLLNTEAFF. The CDR3 bases are TGTGCCAGCAGCCCGGGACAGGGACTGTTGAACACTGAAGCTTTCTTT.

The chain uses TRBV11-2 and TRBJ2-2; D uncertain. Germline-derived CDR1 and CDR2 are SGHAT and FQNNGV. The V and J ends lost 0 bases and 15 bases respectively, with 11 bases between them. The CDR3 totals 12 residues. CDR3 sequence: CASSLEVRKLFF. DNA of the CDR3: TGTGCCAGCAGCTTAGAAGTCAGGAAATTGTTTTTT.

The rearrangement uses TRBV2 and TRBJ2-1; D is perhaps TRBD2 (6 bases). Germline assignment: CDR1 SNHLY and CDR2 FYNNEI. The V end lost 7 bases, the J end lost 9 bases, and 25 bases lay between the germline ends. The length of the CDR3 is 16 residues. CDR3 sequence reads: CASTGYAVGGIGEQFF. Here the CDR3 DNA reads TGTGCCAGCACTGGCTACGCGGTCGGGGGTATCGGTGAGCAGTTCTTC. Full variable domain (outside the CDR3, taken from reference TRBV2 and TRBJ2-1): EPEVTQTPSHQVTQMGQEVILRCVPISNHLYFYWYRQILGQKVEFLVSFYNNEISEKSEIFDDQFSVERPDGSNFTLKIRSTKLEDSAMYFCASTGYAVGGIGEQFFGPGTRLTVL.

The chain carries TRBV29-1 and TRBJ2-7; D may be TRBD1 (7 bases). CDR3 length equals 12 residues. Deletions cut 3 bases from V and 5 bases from J, with 11 bases between. Germline lookup yields CDR1 SQVTM and CDR2 ANQGSEA. CDR3: CSVEAGGNEQYF. The CDR3 DNA follows: TGCAGCGTTGAGGCAGGGGGGAACGAGCAGTACTTC.

This chain joins TRBV5-1 and TRBJ1-4, with unresolved D. The CDR3 covers 14 residues. Per germline, CDR1 SGHRS and CDR2 YFSETQ. V was pared by 0 bases and J by 4 bases, with 7 bases between. The CDR3 loop reads CASSLGRVNEKLFF. The CDR3 nucleotides read TGCGCCAGCAGCTTGGGTCGGGTTAATGAAAAACTGTTTTTT.

This clone has a single count. This chain joins TRBV7-9 and TRBJ2-3, with D possibly TRBD1 on 5 matching bases. Trimming pared 7 bases from V and 4 bases from J, leaving 12 bases between. CDR1 and CDR2 (germline): SEHNR, FQNEAQ (reference sequence). CDR3 size: 13 residues. CDR3 DNA sequence: TGTGCCAGCACCCGCTCGACAGCAGATACGCAGTATTTT. Protein sequence: CASTRSTADTQYF. Full variable domain (remainder filled in from reference TRBV7-9 and TRBJ2-3): DTGVSQNPRHKITKRGQNVTFRCDPISEHNRLYWYRQTLGQGPEFLTYFQNEAQLEKSRLLSDRFSAERPKGSFSTLEIQRTEQGDSAMYLCASTRSTADTQYFGPGTRLTVL.

The chain joins TRBV19 to TRBJ2-3; D might be TRBD2 (5 bases). This CDR3 spans 13 amino acids. Germline V gene data show CDR1 as LNHDA and CDR2 as SQIVND (reference sequence). Trimming cost V 5 bases and J 1 base, with 7 bases left between them. The CDR3 loop is CASSEGGTDTQYF. CDR3 bases: TGTGCCAGTAGTGAGGGTGGCACAGATACGCAGTATTTT.

J is TRBJ1-3 and V is TRBV5-4, with D tentatively TRBD1 (6 bases). CDR1 and CDR2 (germline): SGHNT, YYREEE (reference sequence). The CDR3 sequence is 16 residues long. The ends were cut back, 3 bases at V and 2 bases at J, with 15 bases in the middle. This CDR3 is CASSSPGGAPGNTIYF. In DNA form, the CDR3 reads TGTGCCAGCAGCTCCCCGGGGGGGGCGCCTGGAAACACCATATATTTT.

The chain has TRBV15 and TRBJ2-5, with a weak D call TRBD1 (6 bases). Germline loops: CDR1 LNHNV, CDR2 YYDKDF (reference sequence). Deletions cut 1 base from V and 5 bases from J, with 17 bases between. The CDR3 has 16 amino acids. DNA for the CDR3: TGTGCCACCAGCAGAGGGGACATTCCCAGTTGGGAGACCCAGTACTTC. Its protein is CATSRGDIPSWETQYF.

This clone was seen more than once but under ten times. This chain uses TRBV27 with TRBJ2-7; TRBD2 is a possible D gene (5 bases). The length of the CDR3 is 13 residues. V lost 2 bases and J lost 6, with 11 bases in between. Germline V CDR1 and CDR2: MNHEY, SMNVEV (reference sequence). In nucleotides, the CDR3 is TGTGCCAGCAGTTTAGGGCTAGCCGGCGAGCAGTACTTC. Protein product: CASSLGLAGEQYF.

The chain recombines TRBV2 with TRBJ2-4; TRBD1 matches 7 bases. The CDR3 spans 13 residues. V shed 5 bases, J shed 8 bases, and the junction held 6 bases outside the gene matches. Germline CDR1 and CDR2: SNHLY and FYNNEI. The DNA of the CDR3 is TGTGCCAGCAGTTACGAGGGGGCGCACATTCAGTACTTC. It specifies CASSYEGAHIQYF.

The chain combines TRBV18 with TRBJ1-3; TRBD1 matches 7 bases. Unmatched junction bases numbered 3, after V lost 1 base and J lost 6 bases. The CDR3 has 14 residues. The germline gives CDR1 KGHSH, CDR2 LQKENI. The CDR3 here is CASSPQGAENTIYF. In DNA form, the CDR3 reads TGTGCCAGCTCACCACAGGGGGCGGAAAACACCATATATTTT.

This chain uses TRBV5-1 with TRBJ1-2, with 7 bases identical to TRBD1. Germline assignment: CDR1 SGHRS and CDR2 YFSETQ. The trim removed 4 bases at V and 3 bases at J, leaving 9 bases unmatched. This CDR3 has 15 residues. This CDR3 is CASSLDRVYDYGYTF. The CDR3 DNA reads TGCGCCAGCAGCCTCGACAGGGTCTATGACTATGGCTACACCTTC.

V gene TRBV9 combines with J gene TRBJ2-1, with D perhaps TRBD2 (6 bases). CDR1 and CDR2 from the germline V gene are SGDLS and YYNGEE. Trimming left V 0 bases short and J 4 bases short, with 8 bases between. The length of the CDR3 is 14 residues. Here the CDR3 reads CASSVGGAYNEQFF. Here the CDR3 DNA reads TGTGCCAGCAGCGTAGGCGGGGCTTACAATGAGCAGTTCTTC.

This clone has only one observation. This chain links TRBV2 with TRBJ2-5; TRBD2 might be the D (6 bases). The CDR3 consists of 12 residues. Trimming pared 8 bases from V and 5 bases from J, leaving 12 bases between. Looked up from germline, CDR1 is SNHLY and CDR2 is FYNNEI. The CDR3 DNA is TGTGCCAGCGGGGGGACGACTGAGACCCAGTACTTC. This gives the protein CASGGTTETQYF.

This sequence joins TRBV18 and TRBJ2-5; possibly TRBD1 for D (6 bases). This CDR3 has 13 amino acids. Trimming pared 4 bases from V and 2 bases from J, leaving 8 bases between. Germline V gives CDR1 KGHSH, CDR2 LQKENI. CDR3: CASSRGQQETQYF. CDR3 DNA sequence: TGTGCCAGCTCACGAGGACAGCAAGAGACCCAGTACTTC.

V usage is TRBV4-3 and J usage is TRBJ2-3; a possible D gene is TRBD2 (6 bases). V was clipped by 4 bases and J by 4 bases, with 9 bases between them. The germline V gene encodes CDR1 LGHNA and CDR2 YSLEER. This CDR3 region has 13 residues. CDR3 coding DNA: TGCGCCAGCAGCCGGGGACTTCCAGATACGCAGTATTTT. Translation gives CASSRGLPDTQYF.

This chain connects TRBV7-8 to TRBJ2-7; TRBD2 agrees at 12 bases. V lost 8 bases, J lost 3 bases, and 2 bases stayed unmatched. This CDR3 has 13 residues. CDR1 is SGHVS, CDR2 FQNEAQ, per germline. The CDR3 loop is CASGLAGLYEQYF. The DNA of the CDR3 is TGTGCCAGCGGACTAGCGGGGCTCTACGAGCAGTACTTC.